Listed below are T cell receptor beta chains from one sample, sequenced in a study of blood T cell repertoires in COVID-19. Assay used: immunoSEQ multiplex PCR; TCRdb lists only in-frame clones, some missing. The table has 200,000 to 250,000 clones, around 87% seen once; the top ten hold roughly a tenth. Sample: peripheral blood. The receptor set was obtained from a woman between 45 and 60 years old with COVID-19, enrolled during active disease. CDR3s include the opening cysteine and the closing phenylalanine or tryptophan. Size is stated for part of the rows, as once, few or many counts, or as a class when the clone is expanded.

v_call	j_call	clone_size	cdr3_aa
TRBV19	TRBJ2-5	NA	CASSSGGEGTQYF
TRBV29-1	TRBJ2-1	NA	CSVVGQGLVYEQFF
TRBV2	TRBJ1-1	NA	CASILRRDTEAFF
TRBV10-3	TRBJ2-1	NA	CAISRTSGDYSYNEQFF
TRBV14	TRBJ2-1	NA	CASSPSGGPYNEQFF
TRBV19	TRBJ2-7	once	CASGLAGGEQYF
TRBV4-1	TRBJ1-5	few	CASSQGQSYQPQHF
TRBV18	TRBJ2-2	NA	CASSPPQQTGELFF
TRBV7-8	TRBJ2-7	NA	CASSYDSVYEQYF
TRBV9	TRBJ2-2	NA	CASSVEEAGVGELFF
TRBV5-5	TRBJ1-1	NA	CASSGIQGLTEAFF
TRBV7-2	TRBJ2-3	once	CASSLALGDTQYF
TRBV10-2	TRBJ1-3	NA	CASSESAGWDGNTIYF
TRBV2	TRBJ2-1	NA	CASSEPSSGGSYNEQFF
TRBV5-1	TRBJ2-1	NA	CASSLTGTSLNEQFF
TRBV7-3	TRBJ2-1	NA	CASSLRQSTYNEQFF
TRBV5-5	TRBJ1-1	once	CASSQGQGYTEAFF
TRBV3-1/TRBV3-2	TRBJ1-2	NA	CASSQDWVAGGYTF
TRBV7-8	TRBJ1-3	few	CASSLAPYMTGDGGNTIYF
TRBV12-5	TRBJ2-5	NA	CASGLGGAGQETQYF